The 29 T cell receptor beta chains in this list originate from one sample, sequenced in a study of cytotoxic CD8 clonotypes in ibrutinib-treated CLL. Libraries were prepared by immunoSEQ multiplex PCR; TCRdb keeps only in-frame clonotypes and omits some of them. The sample holds approximately 150,000 clones, more than 80% seen once. The sequencing here drew on PBMCs, taken after 24 months of ibrutinib treatment. These receptors were obtained from a human donor with chronic lymphocytic leukemia.

The chain uses TRBV19 and TRBJ2-4, with D perhaps matching TRBD2 (5 bases). This CDR3 spans 16 amino acids. V shed 7 bases and J shed 3 bases, with 19 bases lying between them. Germline CDR1 reads LNHDA; CDR2 reads SQIVND (reference sequence). The CDR3 DNA reads as TGTGCCAGTAAGGTTGGCGAGCAAGGAGGCAAAAACATTCAGTACTTC. It specifies CASKVGEQGGKNIQYF.

The chain recombines TRBV7-2 with TRBJ2-7, with a possible D match to TRBD1 (6 bases). Germline values: CDR1 SGHTA, CDR2 FQGNSA. The CDR3 length is 15 residues. The V and J ends lost 2 bases and 0 bases respectively, with 11 bases between them. This chain's CDR3 is CASSLRDTSSYEQYF. In DNA, the CDR3 is TGTGCCAGCAGCTTAAGGGACACGAGCTCCTACGAGCAGTACTTC.

The chain couples TRBV6-5 to TRBJ2-7, with 7 nucleotides matching TRBD1. This CDR3 spans 15 amino acids. Trimming at V came to 7 bases and at J to 2 bases, leaving 11 bases not matched to a gene. CDR1 is MNHEY, CDR2 SVGAGI, per germline. CDR3: CASTQVPGTAYEQYF. The CDR3 DNA reads as TGTGCCAGCACTCAAGTCCCCGGGACAGCCTACGAGCAGTACTTC.

The V gene is TRBV9, the J gene TRBJ1-2; D is perhaps TRBD1 (6 bases). CDR3 length: 14 amino acids. The germline gives CDR1 SGDLS, CDR2 YYNGEE. Trimming shortened V by 0 bases and J by 5 bases, and 11 bases separated the two germline ends. The CDR3 region is CASSVDRVGYGYTF. CDR3 DNA: TGTGCCAGCAGCGTAGACAGGGTCGGGTATGGCTACACCTTC. The entire variable domain, with the rest obtained from reference TRBV9 and TRBJ1-2, is as follows: DSGVTQTPKHLITATGQRVTLRCSPRSGDLSVYWYQQSLDQGLQFLIQYYNGEERAKGNILERFSAQQFPDLHSELNLSSLELGDSALYFCASSVDRVGYGYTFGSGTRLTVV.

This clone showed up just once. The chain is built from TRBV6-6 and TRBJ1-1; D gene ambiguous. CDR1 is MNHNY, CDR2 SVGAGI, per germline (reference sequence). Deletions cut 0 bases from V and 6 bases from J, with 5 bases between. This CDR3 region has 12 residues. CDR3: CASSYSQAEAFF. The CDR3 bases are TGTGCCAGCAGTTACTCCCAGGCTGAAGCTTTCTTT.

Worth noting for this clone: The same CDR3 is also encoded by other DNA sequences in this sample. CDR3 in amino acids: CASSLYRTANTEAFF. CDR3 DNA sequence: TGCGCCAGCAGCTTGTATCGGACAGCGAACACTGAAGCTTTCTTT. The chain recombines TRBV5-1 with TRBJ1-1; D perhaps matches TRBD1 (6 bases). The germline V and J ends were trimmed by 1 base and 1 base, with 11 bases remaining between them. Germline CDR1 reads SGHRS; CDR2 reads YFSETQ. The CDR3 is 15 residues long.

This clone appeared a few times. This sequence joins TRBV4-1 and TRBJ1-4; D unclear. Germline V gene lookup returns CDR1 MGHRA and CDR2 YSYEKL. The CDR3 is 16 amino acids. Trimming left V 3 bases short and J 0 bases short, with 11 bases between. CDR3 protein: CASSHGGTATNEKLFF. The CDR3 DNA reads as TGCGCCAGCAGCCACGGAGGCACAGCAACTAATGAAAAACTGTTTTTT.

The J gene is TRBJ2-1, the V gene TRBV4-3, with 8 nucleotides matching TRBD1. Germline CDR1 is LGHNA and CDR2 is YSLEER. The CDR3 has 14 residues. J gave up 9 bases and V 3 bases, and 7 bases lay outside the gene matches. CDR3 sequence reads: CASSQLTGAGEQFF. The CDR3 coding sequence is TGCGCCAGCAGCCAGTTGACAGGGGCAGGTGAGCAGTTCTTC.

The rearrangement uses TRBV11-3 and TRBJ2-7; D is undetermined. With 1 base removed from V and 3 bases from J, the gap between germline ends came to 13 bases. CDR1 SGHNT and CDR2 YENEEA come from the germline V gene. There are 15 residues in the CDR3. Here the CDR3 DNA reads TGTGCCAGCAGCTTAGGGTCACCTTTTAGCTACGAGCAGTACTTC. It yields the protein CASSLGSPFSYEQYF. Using reference TRBV11-3 and TRBJ2-7 for the parts outside the CDR3, the full variable domain is EAGVVQSPRYKIIEKKQPVAFWCNPISGHNTLYWYLQNLGQGPELLIRYENEEAVDDSQLPKDRFSAERLKGVDSTLKIQPAELGDSAVYLCASSLGSPFSYEQYFGPGTRLTVT.

The chain couples TRBV19 to TRBJ2-2, with D hard to call. The CDR3 contains 13 residues. Germline-derived CDR1 and CDR2 are LNHDA and SQIVND (reference sequence). V was shortened by 1 base and J by 6 bases, with 6 bases between the two germline ends. In nucleotides, the CDR3 is TGTGCCAGTAGTATAGGTAGGGCCGGGGAGCTGTTTTTT. Its protein is CASSIGRAGELFF.

The chain couples TRBV27 to TRBJ1-2; 10 positions match TRBD1. This CDR3 spans 14 amino acids. CDR1 is MNHEY and CDR2 is SMNVEV in the germline V gene (reference sequence). V lost 5 bases to trimming and J lost 3 bases; unmatched junction nucleotides: 3. CDR3 sequence: CASSRDRGHYGYTF. The CDR3 nucleotides are TGTGCCAGCAGTCGGGACAGGGGACACTATGGCTACACCTTC.

The V call is TRBV4-1, the J call TRBJ2-1; 8 nucleotides line up with TRBD2. V was pared by 4 bases and J by 6 bases, with 8 bases of the junction left unmatched. Germline V gene lookup returns CDR1 MGHRA and CDR2 YSYEKL. The CDR3 contains 15 residues. The CDR3 reads CASSPPASGPNEQFF. In DNA, the CDR3 is TGCGCCAGCAGCCCGCCGGCTAGCGGGCCCAATGAGCAGTTCTTC.

The chain employs TRBV5-4 and TRBJ2-1; 8 nucleotides match TRBD2. V dropped 6 bases and J dropped 3; count of bases not matched to a gene: 5. Germline assignment: CDR1 SGHNT and CDR2 YYREEE (reference sequence). This CDR3 has 14 residues. CDR3 in amino acids: CASTQRENYNEQFF. The CDR3, as DNA: TGTGCCAGCACCCAGCGGGAGAACTACAATGAGCAGTTCTTC.

CDR3 nucleotides: TGTGCCAGCAGCCGACAGTCGGAGACCCAGTACTTC. This translates into CASSRQSETQYF. The chain couples TRBV7-9 to TRBJ2-5; weak D call: TRBD1 (5 bases). This CDR3 spans 12 amino acids. Germline CDR1 is SEHNR and CDR2 is FQNEAQ (reference sequence). Deletions cut 5 bases from V and 5 bases from J, with 9 bases between.

V usage is TRBV4-1 and J usage is TRBJ2-5, with TRBD2 identical over 15 bases. This CDR3 has 19 amino acids. The J segment lost 2 bases and the V segment lost 4 bases, leaving 11 bases of the junction unmatched. CDR1 MGHRA and CDR2 YSYEKL come from the germline V gene. The CDR3 DNA is TGCGCCAGCAGCCCCCTGAGGACTAGCGGGGGGGCCTTTCAAGAGACCCAGTACTTC. Translated: CASSPLRTSGGAFQETQYF.

J is TRBJ1-1 and V is TRBV19; D is uncertain. This CDR3 is 12 amino acids long. V shed 5 bases and J shed 2 bases, with 6 bases lying between them. CDR1 is LNHDA, CDR2 SQIVND, per germline (reference sequence). As DNA, the CDR3 is TGTGCCAGTAGTCCTCGAAACACTGAAGCTTTCTTT. This sequence encodes CASSPRNTEAFF.

Concerning this clone itself: This sample also contains other DNA sequences that code for the same CDR3. V usage is TRBV6-5 and J usage is TRBJ2-1, with unresolved D. The CDR3 contains 14 residues. Germline V gene sequence: CDR1 MNHEY, CDR2 SVGAGI. The V end was cut by 6 bases, the J end by 0 bases, with 9 bases between. The CDR3 loop is CASSRRSSYNEQFF. The CDR3, as DNA: TGTGCCAGCAGCCGCAGAAGCTCCTACAATGAGCAGTTCTTC.

This sequence joins TRBV7-8 and TRBJ1-1; TRBD1 agrees at 7 bases. The V gene end was trimmed by 5 bases and the J gene end by 9 bases; junction bases not matched to a gene: 6. The CDR3 runs to 12 residues. Germline CDR1 and CDR2: SGHVS and FQNEAQ. CDR3: CASSPGQLQAFF. As DNA, the CDR3 is TGTGCCAGCAGCCCGGGACAGCTCCAAGCTTTCTTT.

The chain is built from TRBV5-4 and TRBJ2-2; 7 bases are shared with TRBD1. CDR3 length: 16 amino acids. The junction had 2 bases not matched to a gene; V was cut back by 0 bases and J by 0 bases. CDR1 SGHNT and CDR2 YYREEE come from the germline V gene (reference sequence). The CDR3 is CASSLGDSPNTGELFF. In DNA form, the CDR3 reads TGTGCCAGCAGCTTGGGGGACAGCCCGAACACCGGGGAGCTGTTTTTT. The complete variable domain, with remaining parts taken from reference TRBV5-4 and TRBJ2-2, reads ETGVTQSPTHLIKTRGQQVTLRCSSQSGHNTVSWYQQALGQGPQFIFQYYREEENGRGNFPPRFSGLQFPNYSSELNVNALELDDSALYLCASSLGDSPNTGELFFGEGSRLTVL.

V gene TRBV5-4 combines with J gene TRBJ1-2, with 10 bases aligning to TRBD1. There are 12 residues in the CDR3. With V trimmed by 2 bases and J by 11 bases, 3 bases remained unmatched. From germline, CDR1 is SGHNT and CDR2 YYREEE (reference sequence). The chain's CDR3 is CASSFLGQGYTF. Written as DNA, the CDR3 is TGTGCCAGCAGCTTTTTGGGACAGGGGTACACCTTC.

The V call is TRBV9, the J call TRBJ2-7, with 7 bases identical to TRBD2. Germline values: CDR1 SGDLS, CDR2 YYNGEE. This CDR3 region has 14 residues. V was pared by 4 bases and J by 0 bases, with 4 bases of the junction left unmatched. For the CDR3, the DNA is TGTGCCAGCAGCCCCAGCGGGACCTCCTACGAGCAGTACTTC. As protein: CASSPSGTSYEQYF.

The V call is TRBV23-1, the J call TRBJ2-5; 7 bases map to TRBD1. TRBV23-1 is known as an ORF, though its function is uncertain. The ends lost 2 bases at V and 4 bases at J; junction bases unmatched: 7. CDR3 size: 15 residues. The CDR3 is CASSQPPRQGETQYF. The CDR3 nucleotides read TGCGCCAGCAGTCAACCTCCCCGACAGGGAGAGACCCAGTACTTC.

The gene calls are TRBV2 and TRBJ2-3; the D gene could be TRBD1 or TRBD2 (6 bases each). The CDR3 sequence is 14 residues long. From germline, CDR1 is SNHLY and CDR2 FYNNEI. V lost 6 bases, J lost 5 bases, and 15 bases lay in between. The CDR3 coding sequence is TGTGCCAGCAGAGGGGGGACTTCCCGAGATACGCAGTATTTT. Translation: CASRGGTSRDTQYF.

The DNA for the CDR3 is TGCGCCAGCAGCCATTCGACAGTCCGCCGGGAGACCCAGTACTTC. Protein sequence: CASSHSTVRRETQYF. V is TRBV5-1 and J is TRBJ2-5; weak D call: TRBD1 (5 bases). Trimming removed 4 bases at V and 5 bases at J, with 18 bases between. This CDR3 is built from 15 residues. Germline V CDR1 and CDR2: SGHRS, YFSETQ.

The chain recombines TRBV19 with TRBJ2-2; D is unresolved. Germline CDR1 is LNHDA and CDR2 is SQIVND (reference sequence). The V end lost 8 bases, the J end lost 4 bases, and 17 bases lay between the germline ends. The length of the CDR3 is 15 residues. The CDR3 reads CASSPGPWGTGELFF. Written as DNA, the CDR3 is TGTGCCAGTTCCCCGGGCCCATGGGGCACCGGGGAGCTGTTTTTT.

The CDR3 DNA reads TGTGCCAGCAGCATGGACGGTTTCTCCTACGAGCAGTACTTC. This encodes CASSMDGFSYEQYF. The chain combines TRBV7-3 with TRBJ2-7, with D uncertain. CDR3 length equals 14 residues. V lost 5 bases and J 0 bases, leaving 11 bases between the germline ends. CDR1 and CDR2 from the germline V gene are SGHTA and FQGTGA.

This rearrangement joins TRBV15 to TRBJ1-1, with D perhaps matching TRBD1 (5 bases). The germline gives CDR1 LNHNV, CDR2 YYDKDF (reference sequence). V was shortened by 5 bases and J by 4 bases, with 14 bases between the two germline ends. The CDR3 covers 14 residues. The CDR3: CATSRGEQGTEAFF. The CDR3 nucleotides are TGTGCCACCAGCCGAGGGGAGCAAGGCACTGAAGCTTTCTTT. Using reference TRBV15 and TRBJ1-1 for the parts outside the CDR3, the full variable domain is DAMVIQNPRYQVTQFGKPVTLSCSQTLNHNVMYWYQQKSSQAPKLLFHYYDKDFNNEADTPDNFQSRRPNTSFCFLDIRSPGLGDTAMYLCATSRGEQGTEAFFGQGTRLTVV.

The CDR3: CASSLALTGDTEAFF. The CDR3 DNA reads as TGTGCCAGCAGCTTAGCTTTAACAGGCGACACTGAAGCTTTCTTT. The V gene is TRBV7-9, the J gene TRBJ1-1, with a weak D call TRBD1 (5 bases). The CDR3 totals 15 residues. Germline CDR1 SEHNR, CDR2 FQNEAQ (reference sequence). V lost 0 bases, J lost 3 bases, and 11 bases lay in between.

This clone was detected once. The chain combines TRBV6-6 with TRBJ2-1, with D possibly matching TRBD2 (6 bases). The germline gives CDR1 MNHNY, CDR2 SVGAGI (reference sequence). The CDR3 is 16 residues long. V lost 0 bases and J 6 bases, leaving 15 bases between the germline ends. CDR3 region: CASSYSMGGAINEQFF. The CDR3 DNA reads TGTGCCAGCAGTTACTCGATGGGCGGGGCCATCAATGAGCAGTTCTTC.